The 26 T cell receptor beta chains below come from one sample, sequenced in a study of cytomegalovirus exposure and HLA in healthy donors. The protocol was immunoSEQ multiplex PCR, while the TCRdb copy is restricted to in-frame clones and leaves out a portion. Among roughly 330,000 clones listed, 87% were seen once. The sequencing input was PBMCs. Source of these receptors: a woman in her thirties in good health and CMV-seropositive.

This clone was observed once. This chain connects TRBV4-3 to TRBJ2-1; TRBD1 is a possible D gene (5 bases). V was trimmed by 1 base and J by 8 bases, leaving 9 bases between them. The germline V gene encodes CDR1 LGHNA and CDR2 YSLEER. This CDR3 is built from 13 residues. Written as DNA, the CDR3 is TGCGCCAGCAGCCAAGGGGTAGGGGATGAGCAGTTCTTC. Protein: CASSQGVGDEQFF.

The chain recombines TRBV29-1 with TRBJ2-7; D ambiguous. The CDR3 runs to 12 residues. CDR1 and CDR2 (germline): SQVTM, ANQGSEA. V lost 1 base and J 4 bases, leaving 8 bases between the germline ends. This chain's CDR3 is CSVEVEGYEQYF. The CDR3 nucleotides read TGCAGCGTTGAAGTAGAAGGGTACGAGCAGTACTTC.

The chain has TRBV28 and TRBJ1-2; 9 bases line up with TRBD1. CDR3 length: 15 amino acids. The germline CDR1 and CDR2 sequences are MDHEN and SYDVKM. V trimming: 8 bases; J trimming: 8 bases; junction bases outside the gene matches: 15. The CDR3 sequence is CASVMPGQGFLGYTF. The CDR3 nucleotides are TGTGCCAGCGTCATGCCGGGACAGGGTTTTCTCGGCTACACCTTC.

The rearrangement uses TRBV27 and TRBJ1-2; D unclear. Trimming took off 2 bases at V and 0 bases at J, with 13 bases between the two ends. This CDR3 has 16 residues. CDR1 MNHEY and CDR2 SMNVEV come from the germline V gene (reference sequence). The CDR3 DNA reads as TGTGCCAGCAGTTTAACACCCCACAGAACTAACTATGGCTACACCTTC. Its translation is CASSLTPHRTNYGYTF.

The chain carries TRBV4-3 and TRBJ1-2; D is undetermined. Trimming left V 1 base short and J 2 bases short, with 11 bases between. The CDR3 consists of 15 residues. Germline V CDR1 and CDR2: LGHNA, YSLEER. The CDR3 DNA sequence: TGCGCCAGCAGCCAAGGGAGGGTGGCGAACTATGGCTACACCTTC. Its translation: CASSQGRVANYGYTF.

This clone appeared once. This rearrangement joins TRBV10-3 to TRBJ2-7; D unclear. The V gene's germline CDR1 is ENHRY and CDR2 SYGVKD. This CDR3 spans 14 amino acids. The V end was cut by 4 bases, the J end by 3 bases, with 13 bases between. In DNA, the CDR3 is TGTGCCATCAGTGTGTCGGGTCTTTACTACGAGCAGTACTTC. Protein sequence: CAISVSGLYYEQYF.

The chain employs TRBV27 and TRBJ1-4, with TRBD1 identical over 8 bases. In germline, CDR1 is MNHEY, CDR2 SMNVEV (reference sequence). The CDR3 runs 17 residues. J was trimmed by 2 bases and V by 0 bases; bases with no gene match: 5. CDR3 sequence reads: CASSLSQGALTNEKLFF. The DNA for the CDR3 is TGTGCCAGCAGTTTATCGCAGGGGGCGCTGACTAATGAAAAACTGTTTTTT.

This rearrangement joins TRBV10-2 to TRBJ1-2, with a tentative D call TRBD1 (6 bases). The germline CDR1 and CDR2 sequences are WSHSY and SAAADI. The CDR3 covers 12 residues. Trimming pared 2 bases from V and 7 bases from J, leaving 8 bases between. CDR3 DNA sequence: TGCGCCAGCAGTGAGGGGGGGGCTGGCTACACCTTC. It codes for CASSEGGAGYTF.

This sequence joins TRBV5-4 and TRBJ2-1, with D uncertain. The CDR3 length is 14 residues. CDR1 and CDR2 (germline): SGHNT, YYREEE (reference sequence). Trimming took 1 base from V and 6 from J, leaving 11 bases between them. CDR3 amino acids: CASSLNPGSNEQFF. CDR3 coding DNA: TGTGCCAGCAGCTTGAATCCAGGTAGCAATGAGCAGTTCTTC.

This CDR3 reads CAWSVYRGNSNQPQHF. In nucleotides, the CDR3 is TGTGCCTGGAGTGTTTACAGGGGGAATAGCAATCAGCCCCAGCATTTT. The gene calls are TRBV30 and TRBJ1-5; 8 bases align to TRBD1. V was pared by 0 bases and J by 0 bases, with 4 bases of the junction left unmatched. The CDR3 extends over 16 amino acids. From germline, CDR1 is GTSNPN and CDR2 SVGIG (reference sequence).

This chain joins TRBV14 and TRBJ2-1; D remains ambiguous. This CDR3 is 15 amino acids long. From germline, CDR1 is SGHDN and CDR2 FVKESK. V gave up 5 bases and J gave up 5 bases, with 16 bases separating them. This chain's CDR3 is CASSVLHSGHNEQFF. CDR3 bases: TGTGCCAGCAGCGTCCTGCATTCGGGTCACAATGAGCAGTTCTTC.

This clone has just one count. Here the CDR3 reads CLPLRGPEWEKLFF. CDR3 nucleotides: TGTCTGCCCCTACGGGGGCCCGAGTGGGAAAAACTGTTTTTT. This rearrangement joins TRBV6-1 to TRBJ1-4; D perhaps matches TRBD1 (6 bases). The CDR3 totals 14 residues. Germline CDR1 and CDR2: MNHNS and SASEGT.

CDR3 nucleotides: TGTGCCAGCAGCCAACAGGGGTGGGCCACTGAAGCTTTCTTT. The encoded protein is CASSQQGWATEAFF. The V call is TRBV7-8, the J call TRBJ1-1; 7 bases match TRBD1. The trim removed 5 bases at V and 4 bases at J, leaving 7 bases unmatched. This CDR3 is 14 amino acids long. Per the germline V gene, CDR1 is SGHVS and CDR2 is FQNEAQ.

The chain combines TRBV29-1 with TRBJ2-6; D gene ambiguous. V was cut by 4 bases and J by 0 bases, with 7 bases left in between. The CDR3 length is 14 residues. The germline gives CDR1 SQVTM, CDR2 ANQGSEA. Here the CDR3 DNA reads TGCAGCGTTGTCGTATCCTCTGGGGCCAACGTCCTGACTTTC. This codes for CSVVVSSGANVLTF.

The CDR3 protein is CASSAKQSDTQYF. The DNA of the CDR3 is TGTGCCAGCAGTGCAAAACAGTCAGATACGCAGTATTTT. V is TRBV25-1 and J is TRBJ2-3, with unresolved D. The germline CDR1 and CDR2 sequences are MGHDK and SYGVNS. Between the trimmed V and J ends, which lost 4 bases and 4 bases, there was a span of 9 bases. This CDR3 comprises 13 residues.

This sequence joins TRBV10-3 and TRBJ1-2, with 9 positions matching TRBD1. The V gene's germline CDR1 is ENHRY and CDR2 SYGVKD. V lost 3 bases, J lost 9 bases, and 5 bases stayed unmatched. The CDR3 totals 13 residues. The CDR3 loop reads CAISETGQGSYTF. The CDR3 nucleotides are TGTGCCATCAGTGAAACGGGACAGGGCAGCTACACCTTC.

The chain links TRBV28 to TRBJ1-2, with a tentative D call TRBD1 (5 bases). The germline V gene encodes CDR1 MDHEN and CDR2 SYDVKM. Deletions cut 3 bases from V and 8 bases from J, with 19 bases between. The CDR3 extends over 15 amino acids. The CDR3 region has the DNA TGTGCCAGCAGTTTGCCCGGGGCCCCCGCGGACGGCTACACCTTC. It is translated as CASSLPGAPADGYTF.

This chain joins TRBV7-6 and TRBJ1-4, with 7 bases fitting TRBD1. The CDR3 is made up of 14 amino acids. Per the germline V gene, CDR1 is SGHVS and CDR2 is FNYEAQ. With V trimmed by 6 bases and J by 0 bases, 1 base remained unmatched. The CDR3 region has the DNA TGTGCCAGCAGACAGGGGTCAACTAATGAAAAACTGTTTTTT. Encoded protein: CASRQGSTNEKLFF.

CDR3 DNA: TGTGCCAGCAGCAAGGGACTAGCTGTCCATACGCAGTATTTT. Protein product: CASSKGLAVHTQYF. The V and J genes are TRBV7-6 and TRBJ2-3; 9 positions agree with TRBD2. J was trimmed by 7 bases and V by 5 bases; bases with no gene match: 7. Germline CDR1 reads SGHVS; CDR2 reads FNYEAQ. The CDR3 covers 14 residues.

CDR3 DNA sequence: TGTGCCAGCAGGGAGGGACTAGCGAGGGCAGATACGCAGTATTTT. Amino acid sequence: CASREGLARADTQYF. J is TRBJ2-3 and V is TRBV2, with 10 bases identical to TRBD2. The germline V gene has CDR1 SNHLY and CDR2 FYNNEI. The CDR3 has 15 amino acids. V was pared by 6 bases and J by 4 bases, with 7 bases of the junction left unmatched.

The chain uses TRBV9 and TRBJ2-3; no clear D. Germline lookup yields CDR1 SGDLS and CDR2 YYNGEE. Trimming took 0 bases from V and 5 from J, leaving 16 bases between them. The CDR3 covers 16 residues. The chain's CDR3 is CASSVDSARVGDTQYF. The CDR3 region has the DNA TGTGCCAGCAGCGTAGACTCGGCCCGGGTGGGAGATACGCAGTATTTT.

This chain uses TRBV27 with TRBJ2-3; D is unclear. Between the trimmed V and J ends, which lost 1 base and 6 bases, there was a span of 11 bases. CDR3 length: 14 amino acids. CDR1 and CDR2 from the germline V gene are MNHEY and SMNVEV (reference sequence). CDR3 loop: CASSLLFPSDTQYF. The CDR3 DNA follows: TGTGCCAGCAGTTTATTGTTCCCGTCCGATACGCAGTATTTT.

The rearrangement joins TRBV14 to TRBJ1-1, with a tentative D call TRBD1 (5 bases). V was cut by 0 bases and J by 4 bases, with 6 bases left in between. The CDR3 consists of 13 residues. Germline CDR1 and CDR2: SGHDN and FVKESK. CDR3 sequence reads: CASSQDRATEAFF. CDR3 DNA sequence: TGTGCCAGCAGCCAAGACAGGGCCACTGAAGCTTTCTTT.

The V call is TRBV11-2, the J call TRBJ2-7, with TRBD2 matching 12 bases. Germline V gene sequence: CDR1 SGHAT, CDR2 FQNNGV. This CDR3 region has 13 residues. V gave up 6 bases and J gave up 4 bases; unmatched junction bases: 1. The CDR3 DNA sequence: TGTGCCAGCAGAGGACTAGCGGGATACGAGCAGTACTTC. Amino acids: CASRGLAGYEQYF.

The V and J genes are TRBV5-1 and TRBJ2-5; maybe TRBD2 (6 bases). V lost 3 bases and J lost 5, with 17 bases in between. The CDR3 contains 15 residues. Germline values: CDR1 SGHRS, CDR2 YFSETQ. CDR3 DNA sequence: TGCGCCAGCAGCTGGGACTCCCCCTGGGGGGAGACCCAGTACTTC. This gives the protein CASSWDSPWGETQYF.

V gene TRBV7-2 combines with J gene TRBJ2-7; no clear D. Trimming took off 1 base at V and 2 bases at J, with 9 bases between the two ends. CDR3 size: 14 residues. Germline-derived CDR1 and CDR2 are SGHTA and FQGNSA. The CDR3 sequence is CASSLGRGPYEQYF. CDR3 sequence (DNA): TGTGCCAGCAGCTTAGGTCGTGGGCCCTACGAGCAGTACTTC.